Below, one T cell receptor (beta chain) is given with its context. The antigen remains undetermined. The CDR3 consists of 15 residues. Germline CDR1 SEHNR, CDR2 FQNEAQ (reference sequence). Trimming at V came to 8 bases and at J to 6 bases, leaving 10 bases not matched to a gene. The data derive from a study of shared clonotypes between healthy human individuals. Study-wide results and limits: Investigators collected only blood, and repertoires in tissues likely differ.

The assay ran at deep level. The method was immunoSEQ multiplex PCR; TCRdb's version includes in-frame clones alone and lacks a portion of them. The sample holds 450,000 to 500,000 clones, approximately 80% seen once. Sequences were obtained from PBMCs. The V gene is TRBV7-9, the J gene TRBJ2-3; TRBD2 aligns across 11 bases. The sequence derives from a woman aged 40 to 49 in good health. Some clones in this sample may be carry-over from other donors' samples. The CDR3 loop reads CASVDSGRALDTQYF. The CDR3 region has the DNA TGTGCCAGCGTGGATAGCGGGAGGGCCTTGGATACGCAGTATTTT.